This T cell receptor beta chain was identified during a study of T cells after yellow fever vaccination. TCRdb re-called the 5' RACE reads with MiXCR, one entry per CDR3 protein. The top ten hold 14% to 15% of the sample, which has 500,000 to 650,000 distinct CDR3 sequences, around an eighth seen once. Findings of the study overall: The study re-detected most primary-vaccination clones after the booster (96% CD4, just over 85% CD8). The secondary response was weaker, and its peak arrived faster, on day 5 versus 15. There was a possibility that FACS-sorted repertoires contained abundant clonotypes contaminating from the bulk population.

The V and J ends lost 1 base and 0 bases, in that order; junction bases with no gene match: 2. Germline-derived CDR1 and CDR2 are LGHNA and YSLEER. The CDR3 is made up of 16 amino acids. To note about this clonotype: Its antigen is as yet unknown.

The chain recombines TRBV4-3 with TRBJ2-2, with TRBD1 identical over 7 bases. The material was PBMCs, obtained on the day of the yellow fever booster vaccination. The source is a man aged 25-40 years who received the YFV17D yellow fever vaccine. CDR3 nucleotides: TGCGCCAGCAGCCAAGGCGACAGGGCGAACACCGGGGAGCTGTTTTTT. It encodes CASSQGDRANTGELFF.